Presented here are 20 T cell receptor beta chains from one specimen sequenced in a study of glioma-infiltrating T cells after dendritic cell vaccination. Time point meaning: after dendritic cell vaccination, including at tumor progression/relapse. The data were produced by immunoSEQ multiplex PCR, yet TCRdb's version contains in-frame clones alone and is incomplete. The sample has more than 95,000 clones, around 80% seen once; the top ten hold about 5.5%. Sample: blood, taken after dendritic cell vaccination. The receptor source for this set is a human donor with glioblastoma.

This chain connects TRBV5-1 to TRBJ1-6; D unclear. V gave up 2 bases and J gave up 7 bases, with 10 bases separating them. Germline V gives CDR1 SGHRS, CDR2 YFSETQ. CDR3 length: 14 residues. The CDR3: CASSFSGVNSPLHF. CDR3 nucleotide sequence: TGCGCCAGCAGCTTTTCCGGGGTGAATTCACCCCTCCACTTT.

This clone came up a few times. The chain carries TRBV27 and TRBJ2-7, with 11 bases that match TRBD1. Germline trimming cut 2 bases from V and 4 bases from J; bases unmatched to any gene: 7. Germline-derived CDR1 and CDR2 are MNHEY and SMNVEV (reference sequence). This CDR3 spans 16 amino acids. This chain's CDR3 is CASSLKGQGGFYEQYF. Here the CDR3 DNA reads TGTGCCAGCAGTTTAAAGGGACAGGGGGGGTTTTACGAGCAGTACTTC.

The CDR3, as DNA: TGTGCCAGCAACAGACAAGCCCCCTACGAGCAGTACTTC. This encodes CASNRQAPYEQYF. The rearrangement joins TRBV6-6 to TRBJ2-7; D not certain. The CDR3 consists of 13 residues. The V and J ends lost 7 bases and 2 bases respectively, with 12 bases between them. Germline CDR1 reads MNHNY; CDR2 reads SVGAGI (reference sequence).

The gene calls are TRBV4-1 and TRBJ2-3; TRBD2 aligns across 12 bases. Germline trimming cut 3 bases from V and 7 bases from J; bases unmatched to any gene: 11. The germline V gene has CDR1 MGHRA and CDR2 YSYEKL. CDR3 length: 17 residues. CDR3 region: CASSQALTSGGGNTQYF. In nucleotides, the CDR3 is TGCGCCAGCAGCCAGGCCCTGACTAGCGGGGGAGGAAATACGCAGTATTTT.

This clone was found once. This chain connects TRBV9 to TRBJ1-2, with a possible D match to TRBD1 (5 bases). Between the trimmed V and J ends, which lost 6 bases and 8 bases, there was a span of 20 bases. The CDR3 is 14 amino acids. In germline, CDR1 is SGDLS, CDR2 YYNGEE. The CDR3 coding sequence is TGTGCCAGCACCCAACTGACAGCTGGGTACGGCTACACCTTC. It translates to CASTQLTAGYGYTF.

The sample holds one count of this clone. J is TRBJ2-7 and V is TRBV10-2; D is undetermined. This CDR3 region has 14 residues. Germline V gene lookup returns CDR1 WSHSY and CDR2 SAAADI. With 3 bases removed from V and 2 bases from J, the gap between germline ends came to 11 bases. This CDR3 is CASSENRVAYEQYF. For the CDR3, the DNA is TGCGCCAGCAGTGAAAACCGGGTTGCCTACGAGCAGTACTTC.

The chain couples TRBV5-1 to TRBJ2-2; possibly TRBD2 for D (5 bases). The germline gives CDR1 SGHRS, CDR2 YFSETQ. V was clipped by 0 bases and J by 10 bases, with 19 bases between them. The CDR3 covers 16 residues. This CDR3 is CASSLVKRVSVEELFF. The CDR3 nucleotides are TGCGCCAGCAGCTTGGTCAAGAGGGTTAGTGTCGAGGAGCTGTTTTTT.

This clone came up a few times. The chain is built from TRBV18 and TRBJ1-2; tentatively, D is TRBD1 (6 bases). Germline values: CDR1 KGHSH, CDR2 LQKENI. The CDR3 is made up of 14 amino acids. Trimming took off 5 bases at V and 4 bases at J, with 14 bases between the two ends. The CDR3 here is CASSSSTGTYGYTF. DNA of the CDR3: TGTGCCAGCTCATCCTCGACAGGTACCTATGGCTACACCTTC.

The V call is TRBV18, the J call TRBJ2-3; TRBD2 aligns across 13 bases. The ends lost 5 bases at V and 0 bases at J; junction bases unmatched: 8. Germline V gives CDR1 KGHSH, CDR2 LQKENI. The CDR3 sequence is 18 residues long. The CDR3 region is CASSSRTSGGFSTDTQYF. The CDR3 DNA sequence: TGTGCCAGCTCATCCCGGACTAGCGGGGGATTTAGCACAGATACGCAGTATTTT.

This chain joins TRBV11-1 and TRBJ1-1; D uncertain. The CDR3 is made up of 15 amino acids. V was trimmed by 4 bases and J by 3 bases, leaving 15 bases between them. CDR1 and CDR2 (germline): SGHAT, FQDESV (reference sequence). Written as DNA, the CDR3 is TGTGCCAGCAGCTCGGACCCGACCGGGGACACTGAAGCTTTCTTT. Its translation: CASSSDPTGDTEAFF.

This chain uses TRBV5-1 with TRBJ2-3; TRBD1 matches at 7 bases. CDR3 length equals 15 residues. V lost 1 base, J lost 3 bases, and 5 bases stayed unmatched. Germline V gene lookup returns CDR1 SGHRS and CDR2 YFSETQ. CDR3 sequence: CASSLTGDPTDTQYF. DNA of the CDR3: TGCGCCAGCAGCTTGACAGGGGACCCAACAGATACGCAGTATTTT.

The rearrangement uses TRBV27 and TRBJ2-5; D perhaps matches TRBD2 (6 bases). Germline values: CDR1 MNHEY, CDR2 SMNVEV (reference sequence). Trimming stripped 3 bases from V and 5 bases from J, with 16 bases between. This CDR3 contains 15 residues. This CDR3 reads CASSLERANRETQYF. Here the CDR3 DNA reads TGTGCCAGCAGTTTGGAGCGGGCGAATAGGGAGACCCAGTACTTC.

The chain has TRBV2 and TRBJ1-2, with TRBD1 matching 8 bases. Per the germline V gene, CDR1 is SNHLY and CDR2 is FYNNEI. This CDR3 is built from 14 residues. V was clipped by 0 bases and J by 6 bases; unmatched bases: 3. Here the CDR3 reads CASSEARTGNGYTF. The DNA for the CDR3 is TGTGCCAGCAGTGAAGCGAGGACAGGGAATGGCTACACCTTC.

The chain recombines TRBV9 with TRBJ2-1; maybe TRBD2 (7 bases). Germline V gene lookup returns CDR1 SGDLS and CDR2 YYNGEE. This CDR3 region has 16 residues. V was shortened by 0 bases and J by 8 bases, with 18 bases between the two germline ends. CDR3: CASSVAVEGGQDEQFF. The CDR3 DNA sequence: TGTGCCAGCAGCGTAGCGGTCGAGGGGGGGCAGGATGAGCAGTTCTTC.

The genes are TRBV10-3 and TRBJ2-5; possible D gene TRBD1, 6 bases. The V gene lost 6 bases and the J gene lost 5 bases, with 10 bases spanning the gap. This CDR3 comprises 12 residues. Germline V gene sequence: CDR1 ENHRY, CDR2 SYGVKD. DNA for the CDR3: TGTGCCATCAGGGACAGTGGGGAGACCCAGTACTTC. This codes for CAIRDSGETQYF.

This clone was seen many times. J is TRBJ2-7 and V is TRBV5-1, with 8 bases fitting TRBD2. V shed 4 bases and J 3 bases; nucleotides not matched to a gene: 15. The CDR3 is made up of 17 amino acids. CDR1 and CDR2 from the germline V gene are SGHRS and YFSETQ. CDR3 coding DNA: TGCGCCAGCAGCCAACACGGGAGCGGGGGTATTTACTACGAGCAGTACTTC. Translated, it gives CASSQHGSGGIYYEQYF.

The CDR3 sequence is CASSFTAGSRTYEQYF. As DNA, the CDR3 is TGCGCCAGCAGCTTCACAGCAGGGTCGAGGACCTACGAGCAGTACTTC. V usage is TRBV5-1 and J usage is TRBJ2-7, with D possibly being TRBD1 (5 bases). V was trimmed by 2 bases and J by 2 bases, leaving 17 bases between them. The CDR3 sequence is 16 residues long. CDR1 and CDR2 (germline): SGHRS, YFSETQ. Looking up the rest from reference TRBV5-1 and TRBJ2-7 gives the full variable domain: KAGVTQTPRYLIKTRGQQVTLSCSPISGHRSVSWYQQTPGQGLQFLFEYFSETQRNKGNFPGRFSGRQFSNSRSEMNVSTLELGDSALYLCASSFTAGSRTYEQYFGPGTRLTVT.

This clone has more than one count but fewer than ten. The J gene is TRBJ1-1, the V gene TRBV5-1, with 8 bases that match TRBD1. J gave up 1 base and V 4 bases, and 9 bases lay outside the gene matches. Germline V gives CDR1 SGHRS, CDR2 YFSETQ. This CDR3 spans 16 amino acids. The CDR3 region has the DNA TGCGCCAGCAGCAGGGAGGGGGACAGGACGAACACTGAAGCTTTCTTT. Protein sequence: CASSREGDRTNTEAFF.

The chain recombines TRBV27 with TRBJ1-4; D is undetermined. The CDR3 spans 17 residues. V gave up 2 bases and J gave up 3 bases, with 16 bases separating them. CDR1 MNHEY and CDR2 SMNVEV come from the germline V gene (reference sequence). This CDR3 reads CASSLRGIPSPNEKLFF. The CDR3 nucleotides are TGTGCCAGCAGTTTAAGAGGGATCCCTTCGCCTAATGAAAAACTGTTTTTT.

The genes are TRBV4-2 and TRBJ1-1, with a tentative D call TRBD1 (6 bases). The CDR3 is 15 residues long. Trimming shortened V by 0 bases and J by 0 bases, and 8 bases separated the two germline ends. Germline CDR1 reads LGHNA; CDR2 reads YNFKEQ. The CDR3 region is CASSQEDRLNTEAFF. CDR3 in DNA: TGTGCCAGCAGCCAAGAGGACAGACTGAACACTGAAGCTTTCTTT.